This T cell receptor beta chain appears in the sequencing data of a study of spatial heterogeneity in lung cancer. The time point is: sample taken at primary tumor resection. The study sequenced unsorted whole RNA from tumor, nontumor lung or frozen PBMC. Using its own MiXCR run on the 5' RACE reads, TCRdb lists one record per CDR3 protein. The sample has about 40,000 distinct CDR3 sequences; 5.2% are singletons. In the case of this clonotype: A much larger clone is a single base away; this may be a read error.

Trimming left V 3 bases short and J 3 bases short, with 9 bases between. Germline lookup yields CDR1 DFQATT and CDR2 SNEGSKA (reference sequence). The CDR3 spans 12 residues. Sequencing was performed on PBMCs, taken at surgery. The clonotype originates from a female donor with early-stage non-small cell lung cancer. The rearrangement joins TRBV20-1 to TRBJ2-7, with D possibly matching TRBD2 (5 bases). Here the CDR3 DNA reads TGCAGTGCTAGCTCTAGCAACTACGAGCAGTACTTC. Amino acids: CSASSSNYEQYF.